Below are 18 T cell receptor beta chains sequenced from a single sample in a study of cytomegalovirus exposure and HLA in healthy donors. Amplification used 60 Vbeta primers and 13 Jbeta primers. The method was immunoSEQ multiplex PCR; TCRdb's version includes in-frame clones alone and lacks a portion of them. The sample lists about 200,000 clones, around 80% seen once, with about 1.7% in the top ten. The material sequenced was PBMCs. These receptors all come from a man in his fifties or sixties in good health and CMV-seronegative.

This rearrangement joins TRBV11-2 to TRBJ2-7; 12 bases are shared with TRBD2. The CDR3 is 14 amino acids. Per the germline V gene, CDR1 is SGHAT and CDR2 is FQNNGV. Trimming removed 3 bases from V and 4 bases from J; junction bases left unmatched: 1. Here the CDR3 DNA reads TGTGCCAGCAGCTTTCTAGCGGGAGGGTACGAGCAGTACTTC. It codes for CASSFLAGGYEQYF.

As to this clone: Relative to the germline gene, one junction end is altered; a read error may explain this. The same CDR3 is also encoded by other DNA sequences in this sample. V usage is TRBV9 and J usage is TRBJ2-1, with 7 nucleotides matching TRBD2. Germline CDR1 and CDR2: SGDLS and YYNGEE. The CDR3 has 15 residues. The CDR3 nucleotides are TGTGCCAGCAGCGCCTGGGACTACCCGGACAATGAGCAATTCTTC. Its protein product is CASSAWDYPDNEQFF.

The V and J genes are TRBV7-6 and TRBJ2-1, with TRBD2 as a possible D gene (5 bases). The CDR3 totals 16 residues. Germline CDR1 reads SGHVS; CDR2 reads FNYEAQ. V was shortened by 3 bases and J by 3 bases, with 15 bases between the two germline ends. The CDR3 sequence is CASSFRTSSLYNEQFF. The CDR3 DNA reads TGTGCCAGCAGCTTTCGGACTTCCTCCCTCTACAATGAGCAGTTCTTC.

The chain couples TRBV27 to TRBJ2-7; the match to TRBD1 covers 7 bases. The CDR3 length is 16 residues. Unmatched junction bases numbered 8, after V lost 0 bases and J lost 3 bases. From germline, CDR1 is MNHEY and CDR2 SMNVEV (reference sequence). CDR3: CASSLSPRQGVYEQYF. Here the CDR3 DNA reads TGTGCCAGCAGTTTATCCCCACGGCAGGGGGTCTACGAGCAGTACTTC.

The chain is built from TRBV11-2 and TRBJ2-5; 7 bases agree with TRBD1. Matching the DNA end better, TRBJ2-7 makes the J call doubtful. The CDR3 has 16 amino acids. Germline V lookup: CDR1 SGHAT, CDR2 FQNNGV. This chain's CDR3 is CASSPNAGQVSYEQYF. In DNA, the CDR3 is TGTGCCAGCAGCCCCAACGCAGGACAGGTCTCCTACGAGCAGTACTTC.

This clone was observed a few times. The chain has TRBV4-2 and TRBJ2-5; 9 nucleotides match TRBD1. The CDR3 contains 15 residues. The germline V gene encodes CDR1 LGHNA and CDR2 YNFKEQ. The junction had 4 bases not matched to a gene; V was cut back by 0 bases and J by 5 bases. CDR3 region: CASSQDTGGSETQYF. CDR3 nucleotide sequence: TGTGCCAGCAGCCAAGATACAGGGGGCTCTGAGACCCAGTACTTC.

Only one count was recorded for this clone. V and J are TRBV7-2 and TRBJ2-3, with TRBD2 matching 16 bases. V lost 5 bases to trimming and J lost 4 bases; unmatched junction nucleotides: 3. Germline CDR1 is SGHTA and CDR2 is FQGNSA. The CDR3 covers 16 residues. The DNA of the CDR3 is TGTGCCAGCAGCCAGGGACTAGCGGGAGGGTCAGATACGCAGTATTTT. As protein: CASSQGLAGGSDTQYF.

This clone was seen a handful of times. The chain employs TRBV11-1 and TRBJ2-1; TRBD2 matches 12 bases. The CDR3 consists of 16 residues. Looked up from germline, CDR1 is SGHAT and CDR2 is FQDESV (reference sequence). Trimming removed 4 bases from V and 2 bases from J; junction bases left unmatched: 3. Here the CDR3 DNA reads TGTGCCAGCAGCTCTCTAGCGGGAGGGCCCTACAATGAGCAGTTCTTC. It encodes CASSSLAGGPYNEQFF.

The chain employs TRBV2 and TRBJ1-1; D remains ambiguous. This CDR3 spans 11 amino acids. The V end was cut by 5 bases, the J end by 5 bases, with 6 bases between. Germline loops: CDR1 SNHLY, CDR2 FYNNEI. CDR3 protein: CASSIQTEAFF. CDR3 bases: TGTGCCAGCAGTATCCAGACTGAAGCTTTCTTT.

This clone has a count of ten or more. The chain recombines TRBV5-5 with TRBJ1-2; 7 bases map to TRBD1. Germline lookup yields CDR1 SGHKS and CDR2 YYEKEE (reference sequence). V gave up 3 bases and J gave up 2 bases; unmatched junction bases: 4. The CDR3 has 14 amino acids. CDR3 nucleotide sequence: TGTGCCAGCAGCTCCTCGGACAGGAACTATGGCTACACCTTC. The encoded protein is CASSSSDRNYGYTF.

The rearrangement uses TRBV5-1 and TRBJ2-7, with 7 bases that match TRBD1. The CDR3 spans 13 residues. With V trimmed by 3 bases and J by 3 bases, 3 bases remained unmatched. Germline lookup yields CDR1 SGHRS and CDR2 YFSETQ. The CDR3 loop reads CASSWTGNYEQYF. For the CDR3, the DNA is TGCGCCAGCAGCTGGACAGGAAACTACGAGCAGTACTTC.

J is TRBJ1-2 and V is TRBV9, with 10 bases lining up with TRBD1. The germline CDR1 and CDR2 sequences are SGDLS and YYNGEE. The CDR3 extends over 15 amino acids. V gave up 3 bases and J gave up 2 bases; unmatched junction bases: 4. CDR3 in amino acids: CASSGDRGFNYGYTF. For the CDR3, the DNA is TGTGCCAGCAGCGGGGACAGGGGTTTCAACTATGGCTACACCTTC.

The CDR3 region is CASSRASGRVRNNEQFF. CDR3 nucleotide sequence: TGTGCCAGTAGTAGGGCTAGCGGGAGGGTGAGGAACAATGAGCAGTTCTTC. The gene calls are TRBV19 and TRBJ2-1; 12 bases line up with TRBD2. The CDR3 loop spans 17 amino acids. Germline trimming cut 4 bases from V and 5 bases from J; bases unmatched to any gene: 9. Germline loops: CDR1 LNHDA, CDR2 SQIVND (reference sequence).

This clone was seen once. This chain uses TRBV29-1 with TRBJ2-1; 11 bases align to TRBD2. V lost 4 bases, J lost 7 bases, and 12 bases stayed unmatched. The V gene's germline CDR1 is SQVTM and CDR2 ANQGSEA. There are 16 residues in the CDR3. In DNA, the CDR3 is TGCAGCGTTGGAACTAGCGGGAGACACCGCGGAAATGAGCAGTTCTTC. This translates into CSVGTSGRHRGNEQFF.

The rearrangement uses TRBV6-1 and TRBJ2-1, with D tentatively TRBD1 (6 bases). V was trimmed by 8 bases and J by 6 bases, leaving 14 bases between them. Per germline, CDR1 MNHNS and CDR2 SASEGT. The CDR3 consists of 13 residues. CDR3 coding DNA: TGTGCCAGCTGGAACAGGGTGGTCAATGAGCAGTTCTTC. As protein: CASWNRVVNEQFF.

V usage is TRBV28 and J usage is TRBJ2-5, with a possible D match to TRBD1 (7 bases). Trimming left V 7 bases short and J 1 base short, with 13 bases between. There are 14 residues in the CDR3. Germline V lookup: CDR1 MDHEN, CDR2 SYDVKM. CDR3 sequence (DNA): TGTGCCAGCAAAGACAGGGACTTCCAAGAGACCCAGTACTTC. Protein: CASKDRDFQETQYF.

The rearrangement joins TRBV15 to TRBJ1-6, with a tentative D call TRBD1 (6 bases). V shed 1 base and J shed 9 bases, with 16 bases lying between them. Germline values: CDR1 LNHNV, CDR2 YYDKDF (reference sequence). CDR3 length equals 16 residues. The CDR3 loop is CATSRGGGPRVSPLHF. The CDR3 bases are TGTGCCACCAGCAGAGGGGGGGGGCCCCGAGTTTCACCCCTCCACTTT.

The CDR3 loop is CASSLPGQGYGYTF. For the CDR3, the DNA is TGTGCCAGCAGTCTACCGGGACAGGGATATGGCTACACCTTC. V is TRBV28 and J is TRBJ1-2, with 9 bases fitting TRBD1. This CDR3 is built from 14 residues. Unmatched junction bases numbered 6, after V lost 5 bases and J lost 5 bases. CDR1 is MDHEN, CDR2 SYDVKM, per germline.